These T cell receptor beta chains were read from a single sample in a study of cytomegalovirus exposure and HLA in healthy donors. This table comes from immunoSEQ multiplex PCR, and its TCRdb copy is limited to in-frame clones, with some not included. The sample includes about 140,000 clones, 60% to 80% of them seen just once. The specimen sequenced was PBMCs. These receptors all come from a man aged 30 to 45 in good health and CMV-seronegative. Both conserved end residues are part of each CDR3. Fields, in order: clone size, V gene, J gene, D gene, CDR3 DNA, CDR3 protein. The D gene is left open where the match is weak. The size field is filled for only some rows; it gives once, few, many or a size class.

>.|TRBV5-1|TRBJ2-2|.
TGCGCCAGCAGCTTGGCCAAATACAGGTTTTCCACCGGGGAGCTGTTTTTT
CASSLAKYRFSTGELFF
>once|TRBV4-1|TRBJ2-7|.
TGCGCCAGCAGCCAAGACCGGGGTCTTGGAAACTACGAGCAGTACTTC
CASSQDRGLGNYEQYF
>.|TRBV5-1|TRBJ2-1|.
TGCGCCAGCAGCATAAGTGCGGGAATGGGCATGGGTGAGCAGTTCTTC
CASSISAGMGMGEQFF
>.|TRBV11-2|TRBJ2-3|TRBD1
TGTGCCAGCAGCTTGAAACCGGGACAGGGGGAAATAGATACGCAGTATTTT
CASSLKPGQGEIDTQYF
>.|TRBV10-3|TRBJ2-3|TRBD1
TGTGCCATCAGTACAGGGGTGAGCACAGATACGCAGTATTTT
CAISTGVSTDTQYF
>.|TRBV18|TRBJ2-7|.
TGTGCCAGCTCTACCCGGACAGACTCCTACGAGCAGTACTTC
CASSTRTDSYEQYF
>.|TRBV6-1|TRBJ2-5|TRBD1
TGTGCCAGCAGTGTAGGGGGCGATCAAGAGACCCAGTACTTC
CASSVGGDQETQYF
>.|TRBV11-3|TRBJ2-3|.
TGTGCCAGCAGCGACGGCCCGGGGGAGACAGATACGCAGTATTTT
CASSDGPGETDTQYF
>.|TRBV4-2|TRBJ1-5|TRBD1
TGTGCCAGCAGCCAAGAACAGGGGGTCCCTAAGCCCCAGCATTTT
CASSQEQGVPKPQHF
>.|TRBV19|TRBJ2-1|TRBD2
TGTGCCAGTAGTTTCTGGGAGGGCCTCTTCAATGAGCAGTTCTTC
CASSFWEGLFNEQFF
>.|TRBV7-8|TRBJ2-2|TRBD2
TGTGCCAGCAGCGTCCGGGAGGCCGGGGAGCTGTTTTTT
CASSVREAGELFF
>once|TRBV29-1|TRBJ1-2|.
TGCAGCGACGACAGGACAGCTCCTGCTAACTATGGCTACACCTTC
CSDDRTAPANYGYTF
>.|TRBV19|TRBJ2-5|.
TGTGCCAGTAGTGAGGTGGGGAGGGAGACCCAGTACTTC
CASSEVGRETQYF
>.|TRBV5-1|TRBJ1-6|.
TGCGCCAGCAGCTTGGAAGGGCAGGGTTCACCCCTCCACTTT
CASSLEGQGSPLHF
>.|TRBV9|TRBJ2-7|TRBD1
TGTGCCAGCAGCCTCAACCGGGACAGGGGCTACGAGCAGTACTTC
CASSLNRDRGYEQYF
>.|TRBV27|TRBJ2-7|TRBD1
TGTGCCAGCAGTTTCGGACAGGGCACTATCTACGAGCAGTACTTC
CASSFGQGTIYEQYF
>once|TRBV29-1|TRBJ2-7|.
TGCAGCGTTGAATTGGGGAGGGAGCAGTACTTC
CSVELGREQYF
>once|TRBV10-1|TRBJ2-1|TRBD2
TGCGCCAGCAGTGAAGGGACTAGCGTCGACTCCTACAATGAGCAGTTCTTC
CASSEGTSVDSYNEQFF
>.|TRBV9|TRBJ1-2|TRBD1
TGTGCCAGCAGCGGAAGGACAGGCTCCTACTATGGCTACACCTTC
CASSGRTGSYYGYTF